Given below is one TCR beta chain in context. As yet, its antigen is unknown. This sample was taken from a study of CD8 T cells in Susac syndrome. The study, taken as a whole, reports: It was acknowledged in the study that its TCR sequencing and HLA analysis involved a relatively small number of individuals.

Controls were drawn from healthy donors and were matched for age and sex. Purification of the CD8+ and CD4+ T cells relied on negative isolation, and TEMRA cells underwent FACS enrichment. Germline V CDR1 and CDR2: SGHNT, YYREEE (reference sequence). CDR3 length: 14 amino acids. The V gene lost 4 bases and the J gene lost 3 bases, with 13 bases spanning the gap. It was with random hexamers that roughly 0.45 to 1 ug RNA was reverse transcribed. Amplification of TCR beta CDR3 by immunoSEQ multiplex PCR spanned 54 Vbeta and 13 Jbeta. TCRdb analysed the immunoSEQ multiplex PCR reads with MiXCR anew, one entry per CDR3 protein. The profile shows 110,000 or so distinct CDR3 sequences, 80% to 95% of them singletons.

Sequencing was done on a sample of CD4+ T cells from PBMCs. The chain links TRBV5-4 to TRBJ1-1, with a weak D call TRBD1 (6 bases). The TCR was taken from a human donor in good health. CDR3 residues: CASSRQDRDTEAFF. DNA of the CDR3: TGTGCCAGCAGCCGACAGGACCGCGACACTGAAGCTTTCTTT. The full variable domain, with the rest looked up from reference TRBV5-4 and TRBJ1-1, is ETGVTQSPTHLIKTRGQQVTLRCSSQSGHNTVSWYQQALGQGPQFIFQYYREEENGRGNFPPRFSGLQFPNYSSELNVNALELDDSALYLCASSRQDRDTEAFFGQGTRLTVV.